The 15 T cell receptor beta chains given below trace back to one sample, sequenced in a study of blood T cell repertoires in COVID-19. Here immunoSEQ multiplex PCR was the method, and the copy in TCRdb shows in-frame clones only, minus some. This table has around 180,000 clones, around 79% appearing once. Sequencing was performed on peripheral blood. These receptors were taken from a man in his sixties with active or convalescent COVID-19.

The CDR3 bases are TGCAGTGCTAGTGCCGCGGGGAGCGGGGGTGACACAGATACGCAGTATTTT. It yields the protein CSASAAGSGGDTDTQYF. The chain carries TRBV20-1 and TRBJ2-3; 8 nucleotides agree with TRBD2. The V and J ends lost 3 bases and 2 bases, in that order; junction bases with no gene match: 13. CDR3 length: 17 amino acids. Germline V gives CDR1 DFQATT, CDR2 SNEGSKA (reference sequence).

V usage is TRBV5-1 and J usage is TRBJ1-3; possible D gene TRBD1, 6 bases. This CDR3 comprises 16 residues. Per the germline V gene, CDR1 is SGHRS and CDR2 is YFSETQ. V lost 0 bases to trimming and J lost 2 bases, with 12 bases between them. The CDR3 sequence is CASSLDTGSTGNTIYF. The CDR3 bases are TGCGCCAGCAGCTTGGATACAGGGAGCACTGGAAACACCATATATTTT.

The rearrangement links TRBV24-1 to TRBJ2-2; D is unclear. Looked up from germline, CDR1 is KGHDR and CDR2 is SFDVKD. CDR3 length: 16 amino acids. The V and J ends lost 4 bases and 10 bases respectively, with 21 bases between them. CDR3 DNA sequence: TGTGCCACCAGTGACCAAAGACATTCTAAGGTGGCGGAGCTGTTTTTT. It specifies CATSDQRHSKVAELFF.

The chain combines TRBV7-6 with TRBJ2-1; 8 nucleotides match TRBD2. CDR1 SGHVS and CDR2 FNYEAQ come from the germline V gene. This CDR3 has 18 amino acids. Germline trimming cut 2 bases from V and 0 bases from J; bases unmatched to any gene: 9. This CDR3 is CASSLLELAASSYNEQFF. The CDR3 DNA is TGTGCCAGCAGCTTATTGGAACTAGCGGCAAGCTCCTACAATGAGCAGTTCTTC.

This chain connects TRBV5-5 to TRBJ1-5; the D is unclear. This CDR3 has 13 amino acids. Germline V gene lookup returns CDR1 SGHKS and CDR2 YYEKEE (reference sequence). The germline V and J ends were trimmed by 4 bases and 0 bases, with 5 bases remaining between them. DNA of the CDR3: TGTGCCAGCAGCCTAAGTAGCAATCAGCCCCAGCATTTT. Translation gives CASSLSSNQPQHF.

This chain links TRBV5-4 with TRBJ1-5; D might be TRBD1 (5 bases). The V end lost 4 bases, the J end lost 2 bases, and 13 bases lay between the germline ends. The germline V gene has CDR1 SGHNT and CDR2 YYREEE (reference sequence). The CDR3 contains 15 residues. As DNA, the CDR3 is TGTGCCAGCAGCCCTGGGCAGGGTGGCAATCAGCCCCAGCATTTT. As protein: CASSPGQGGNQPQHF.

The CDR3 DNA sequence: TGTGCCAGCGGGGACATCGGGTCGGCCCAGTACTTC. It is translated as CASGDIGSAQYF. The rearrangement joins TRBV19 to TRBJ2-5, with a weak D call TRBD1 (6 bases). V gave up 9 bases and J gave up 9 bases, with 17 bases separating them. CDR3 size: 12 residues. CDR1 and CDR2 from the germline V gene are LNHDA and SQIVND (reference sequence).

This chain connects TRBV10-3 to TRBJ2-1; tentative D call: TRBD2 (5 bases). This CDR3 has 14 residues. Germline V gene sequence: CDR1 ENHRY, CDR2 SYGVKD. Trimming left V 3 bases short and J 4 bases short, with 10 bases between. CDR3 sequence (DNA): TGTGCCATCAGTGAAGTAGGAGGTTACAATGAGCAGTTCTTC. Translating it yields CAISEVGGYNEQFF.

The chain has TRBV14 and TRBJ2-3, with D possibly TRBD1 on 5 matching bases. Germline loops: CDR1 SGHDN, CDR2 FVKESK. Trimming took 1 base from V and 0 from J, leaving 8 bases between them. The length of the CDR3 is 15 residues. The CDR3 protein is CASSQGQGSTDTQYF. CDR3 in DNA: TGTGCCAGCAGCCAAGGGCAGGGTAGCACAGATACGCAGTATTTT.

This clone was seen only once. The rearrangement links TRBV6-6 to TRBJ1-5, with D tentatively TRBD1 (6 bases). There are 13 residues in the CDR3. V was trimmed by 6 bases and J by 8 bases, leaving 14 bases between them. The V gene's germline CDR1 is MNHNY and CDR2 SVGAGI (reference sequence). The CDR3 loop reads CASSPSPGEPQHF. CDR3 in DNA: TGTGCCAGCAGCCCCTCGCCAGGGGAGCCCCAGCATTTT.

Only one count was recorded for this clone. The V and J genes are TRBV12-3 or TRBV12-4 and TRBJ1-2; D gene unclear. The CDR3 consists of 11 residues. V was cut by 6 bases and J by 1 base, with 3 bases left in between. In nucleotides, the CDR3 is TGTGCCAGCAGCTTTAACTATGGCTACACCTTC. Translated: CASSFNYGYTF.

This clone was counted a few times. The chain employs TRBV27 and TRBJ2-2; a weak D match, TRBD2 (6 bases). Trimming removed 6 bases at V and 0 bases at J, with 8 bases between. The germline gives CDR1 MNHEY, CDR2 SMNVEV (reference sequence). This CDR3 spans 14 amino acids. CDR3 protein: CASRRGPNTGELFF. The CDR3 region has the DNA TGTGCCAGCAGGCGGGGCCCGAACACCGGGGAGCTGTTTTTT.

The genes are TRBV7-2 and TRBJ2-7; 7 nucleotides align to TRBD2. Germline lookup yields CDR1 SGHTA and CDR2 FQGNSA. The CDR3 runs to 15 residues. The trim removed 5 bases at V and 6 bases at J, leaving 13 bases unmatched. The CDR3 sequence is CASSPPQVRETEQYF. The DNA for the CDR3 is TGTGCCAGCAGCCCCCCCCAGGTGCGGGAGACCGAGCAGTACTTC.

This clone showed up just a few times. The gene calls are TRBV2 and TRBJ1-5, with 8 positions matching TRBD1. Trimming at V came to 4 bases and at J to 3 bases, leaving 8 bases not matched to a gene. This CDR3 region has 16 residues. Germline V gene sequence: CDR1 SNHLY, CDR2 FYNNEI. CDR3 residues: CASSAHGTGYNQPQHF. Here the CDR3 DNA reads TGTGCCAGCAGTGCTCACGGGACAGGATACAATCAGCCCCAGCATTTT.

This clone has more than one count but fewer than ten. The chain combines TRBV27 with TRBJ2-7; 11 bases map to TRBD2. CDR1 MNHEY and CDR2 SMNVEV come from the germline V gene (reference sequence). CDR3 size: 15 residues. The trim removed 4 bases at V and 4 bases at J, leaving 6 bases unmatched. CDR3 sequence: CASSSPGTSGYEQYF. In DNA, the CDR3 is TGTGCCAGCAGTTCCCCCGGGACTAGCGGTTACGAGCAGTACTTC.